This T cell receptor beta chain came from a study of T cell repertoires in cytomegalovirus infection. Study information: Signatures in public TCR beta sequences pointed to both CMV infection and matching HLA type.

From the reads, TCRdb called clonotypes with MiXCR, one entry per CDR3 protein. The data contain over 45,000 distinct CDR3 sequences, around 18% of them seen just once; the ten biggest clones take up 26%. Study-level points and caveats: The cumulative frequency of public TCR beta families distinguished individuals who carried CMV together with the relevant HLA. Within the response measured ex vivo, HLA-C-restricted CMV-specific TCR beta clonotypes were dominant.

The CDR3 spans 17 residues. V gave up 4 bases and J gave up 0 bases; unmatched junction bases: 3. Germline V gene data show CDR1 as MGHRA and CDR2 as YSYEKL. This clonotype was seen only a few times. Its specificity is not known. The chain carries TRBV4-1 and TRBJ2-1, with 13 bases matching TRBD2. Sequences were derived from CD8+ T cells from cultured PBMCs, sampled from culture after CMV antigen stimulation. The receptor comes from a human donor in good health (CMV status not recorded). Some clones in this sample may be carry-over from other donors' samples. The chain's CDR3 is CASSLGTSGASYNEQFF. The CDR3, as DNA: TGCGCCAGCAGCCTGGGGACTAGCGGGGCCTCCTACAATGAGCAGTTCTTC.